Shown below are 2 T cell receptor beta chains from a single sample sequenced in a study of CD8 T cells in Susac syndrome. The RNA, roughly 0.45 to 1 ug, was put through reverse transcription using random hexamers. TCRdb ran MiXCR on the immunoSEQ multiplex PCR reads and lists one entry per CDR3 protein. The data contain 110,000 to 150,000 distinct CDR3 sequences, around 95% of them singletons. The sequencing input was CD4+ T cells from PBMCs. These receptors were collected from a human donor with Susac syndrome.

This clonotype was seen just once. The chain is built from TRBV5-6 and TRBJ2-4, with 7 positions matching TRBD1. After removal of 2 bases from V and 3 bases from J, the junction contained 2 bases not matched to a gene. The CDR3 is 14 amino acids. The germline V gene encodes CDR1 SGHDT and CDR2 YYEEEE. The CDR3 region has the DNA TGTGCCAGCAGCTTACGACAGGGCAAAAACATTCAGTACTTC. Protein product: CASSLRQGKNIQYF.

This clonotype appeared once. This chain joins TRBV7-3 and TRBJ2-5; D assignment may be TRBD1 or TRBD2 (5 bases each). This CDR3 contains 13 residues. Germline lookup yields CDR1 SGHTA and CDR2 FQGTGA. V gave up 5 bases and J gave up 3 bases, with 10 bases separating them. This chain's CDR3 is CASSQADKETQYF. Written as DNA, the CDR3 is TGTGCCAGCAGCCAAGCGGACAAAGAGACCCAGTACTTC.